The 25 T cell receptor beta chains in this list originate from one sample, sequenced in a study of blood T cell repertoires in COVID-19 (TCRdb year 2020). Libraries were constructed by the immunoSEQ multiplex PCR assay. TCRdb took this table from immuneACCESS and kept in-frame rearrangements with V and J called. Such tables lack part of the clones; where checked against another copy, unresolved V genes explain under half of the gap, and the rest is unexplained. This sample has 55,000 to 80,000 clones in its table, and around 82% of those were observed once. Clones ranked in the top ten supply roughly 6.8% of the sample. The specimen was peripheral blood. These receptors all come from a human donor in a cohort sampled during active COVID-19.

The chain joins TRBV5-1 to TRBJ2-7; 10 bases match TRBD1. The CDR3 is 13 amino acids. Germline CDR1 and CDR2: SGHRS and YFSETQ. The ends lost 4 bases at V and 5 bases at J; junction bases unmatched: 3. CDR3: CASSLGQGNEQYF. DNA of the CDR3: TGCGCCAGCAGCCTGGGACAGGGGAACGAGCAGTACTTC.

The chain recombines TRBV29-1 with TRBJ1-1; D is undetermined. This CDR3 spans 9 amino acids. V lost 8 bases to trimming and J lost 8 bases, with 9 bases between them. Looked up from germline, CDR1 is SQVTM and CDR2 is ANQGSEA. DNA of the CDR3: TGCAGCTCAGTACTAGAAGCTTTCTTT. Translation gives CSSVLEAFF.

This clone was seen a few times. The gene calls are TRBV19 and TRBJ2-5, with D possibly matching TRBD1 (6 bases). The CDR3 length is 13 residues. Germline CDR1 LNHDA, CDR2 SQIVND (reference sequence). V lost 7 bases to trimming and J lost 4 bases, with 13 bases between them. The CDR3 DNA sequence: TGTGCCAGTAAGGTCAGGGGCGGAGAGACCCAGTACTTC. As protein: CASKVRGGETQYF. Drawing the rest from reference TRBV19 and TRBJ2-5, the complete variable domain is DGGITQSPKYLFRKEGQNVTLSCEQNLNHDAMYWYRQDPGQGLRLIYYSQIVNDFQKGDIAEGYSVSREKKESFPLTVTSAQKNPTAFYLCASKVRGGETQYFGPGTRLLVL.

V and J are TRBV6-5 and TRBJ1-2; 9 positions agree with TRBD1. This CDR3 has 15 residues. V lost 2 bases, J lost 8 bases, and 9 bases stayed unmatched. Germline V lookup: CDR1 MNHEY, CDR2 SVGAGI. CDR3 region: CASSYGSGTGKGYTF. DNA of the CDR3: TGTGCCAGCAGTTACGGTAGTGGGACAGGGAAAGGCTACACCTTC.

The gene calls are TRBV5-4 and TRBJ1-3; D is unclear. CDR1 and CDR2 (germline): SGHNT, YYREEE (reference sequence). This CDR3 has 16 residues. V was shortened by 3 bases and J by 0 bases, with 13 bases between the two germline ends. The CDR3 is CASSSRNGDSGNTIYF. The DNA for the CDR3 is TGTGCCAGCAGCTCGCGGAACGGGGACTCTGGAAACACCATATATTTT.

The gene calls are TRBV7-2 and TRBJ1-5; 7 bases agree with TRBD1. After removal of 5 bases from V and 6 bases from J, the junction contained 4 bases not matched to a gene. The CDR3 consists of 13 residues. Germline CDR1 SGHTA, CDR2 FQGNSA. The CDR3 sequence is CASSRTGLQPQHF. The CDR3 bases are TGTGCCAGCAGCCGGACAGGCCTTCAGCCCCAGCATTTT.

This clone was counted between two and nine times. This rearrangement joins TRBV12-3 or TRBV12-4 to TRBJ1-2, with D tentatively TRBD1 (5 bases). The CDR3 has 12 residues. The V and J ends lost 5 bases and 5 bases respectively, with 9 bases between them. The CDR3 protein is CASSRGLYGYTF. CDR3 in DNA: TGTGCCAGCAGTCGGGGACTATATGGCTACACCTTC.

The rearrangement uses TRBV27 and TRBJ1-1; TRBD1 might be the D (6 bases). The CDR3 totals 16 residues. V was shortened by 0 bases and J by 4 bases, with 15 bases between the two germline ends. The germline V gene encodes CDR1 MNHEY and CDR2 SMNVEV (reference sequence). The CDR3 DNA reads TGTGCCAGCAGTTTATCGGGCCTCGGCAGGGGCACTGAAGCTTTCTTT. This sequence encodes CASSLSGLGRGTEAFF.

The chain employs TRBV5-1 and TRBJ2-7, with D perhaps TRBD2 (5 bases). The V end lost 6 bases, the J end lost 0 bases, and 13 bases lay between the germline ends. The germline gives CDR1 SGHRS, CDR2 YFSETQ. This CDR3 region has 14 residues. The CDR3 sequence is CASTVTTSSYEQYF. The CDR3, as DNA: TGCGCCAGCACGGTGACTACGAGCTCCTACGAGCAGTACTTC.

The rearrangement links TRBV12-3 or TRBV12-4 to TRBJ1-2; a possible D gene is TRBD1 (5 bases). Deletions cut 6 bases from V and 7 bases from J, with 12 bases between. The CDR3 has 12 amino acids. CDR3 in amino acids: CASSLYQGGYTF. The CDR3 region has the DNA TGTGCCAGCAGCCTCTATCAGGGTGGCTACACCTTC.

This chain uses TRBV9 with TRBJ1-2; TRBD1 matches 7 bases. The J segment lost 6 bases and the V segment lost 1 base, leaving 6 bases of the junction unmatched. There are 14 residues in the CDR3. Germline loops: CDR1 SGDLS, CDR2 YYNGEE. CDR3 sequence reads: CASSVSVGQDGYTF. CDR3 DNA: TGTGCCAGCAGCGTATCGGTCGGACAGGATGGCTACACCTTC.

J is TRBJ2-1 and V is TRBV11-3; 7 bases line up with TRBD2. Germline-derived CDR1 and CDR2 are SGHNT and YENEEA. The length of the CDR3 is 16 residues. With V trimmed by 5 bases and J by 4 bases, 11 bases remained unmatched. The CDR3 region is CASSKLGAGTYNEQFF. The CDR3 nucleotides are TGTGCCAGCAGCAAGTTAGGAGCGGGGACTTACAATGAGCAGTTCTTC. Full variable domain (outside the CDR3, taken from reference TRBV11-3 and TRBJ2-1): EAGVVQSPRYKIIEKKQPVAFWCNPISGHNTLYWYLQNLGQGPELLIRYENEEAVDDSQLPKDRFSAERLKGVDSTLKIQPAELGDSAVYLCASSKLGAGTYNEQFFGPGTRLTVL.

This clone is a singleton in its sample. This rearrangement joins TRBV7-9 to TRBJ1-3; D unresolved. V was clipped by 3 bases and J by 1 base, with 4 bases between them. CDR3 size: 13 residues. The germline gives CDR1 SEHNR, CDR2 FQNEAQ (reference sequence). This CDR3 is CASSFPSGNTIYF. CDR3 DNA sequence: TGTGCCAGCAGCTTCCCTTCTGGAAACACCATATATTTT. Variable domain in full (rest from reference TRBV7-9 and TRBJ1-3): DTGVSQNPRHKITKRGQNVTFRCDPISEHNRLYWYRQTLGQGPEFLTYFQNEAQLEKSRLLSDRFSAERPKGSFSTLEIQRTEQGDSAMYLCASSFPSGNTIYFGEGSWLTVV.

J is TRBJ2-5 and V is TRBV5-1; D perhaps matches TRBD2 (5 bases). The CDR3 totals 14 residues. V dropped 6 bases and J dropped 1 base, with 13 bases sitting between them. Germline CDR1 reads SGHRS; CDR2 reads YFSETQ. The CDR3 sequence: CASMRADVQETQYF. CDR3 coding DNA: TGCGCCAGCATGAGGGCGGATGTCCAAGAGACCCAGTACTTC.

The chain combines TRBV7-6 with TRBJ2-7, with D possibly matching TRBD2 (7 bases). Trimming removed 5 bases from V and 4 bases from J, with 18 bases in between. The CDR3 has 15 amino acids. The germline V gene encodes CDR1 SGHVS and CDR2 FNYEAQ. The CDR3 protein is CASSPRRGAAYEQYF. CDR3 sequence (DNA): TGTGCCAGCAGCCCCCGCCGGGGGGCGGCGTACGAGCAGTACTTC. Full variable domain (outside the CDR3, taken from reference TRBV7-6 and TRBJ2-7): GAGVSQSPRYKVTKRGQDVALRCDPISGHVSLYWYRQALGQGPEFLTYFNYEAQQDKSGLPNDRFSAERPEGSISTLTIQRTEQRDSAMYRCASSPRRGAAYEQYFGPGTRLTVT.

This chain uses TRBV15 with TRBJ1-2; D is unclear. The CDR3 is made up of 12 amino acids. Between the trimmed V and J ends, which lost 5 bases and 7 bases, there was a span of 11 bases. Germline values: CDR1 LNHNV, CDR2 YYDKDF (reference sequence). This CDR3 is CATSATLSGYTF. The CDR3, as DNA: TGTGCCACCAGCGCAACCCTGAGTGGCTACACCTTC. The full variable domain, with the rest looked up from reference TRBV15 and TRBJ1-2, is DAMVIQNPRYQVTQFGKPVTLSCSQTLNHNVMYWYQQKSSQAPKLLFHYYDKDFNNEADTPDNFQSRRPNTSFCFLDIRSPGLGDTAMYLCATSATLSGYTFGSGTRLTVV.

The rearrangement joins TRBV5-1 to TRBJ2-7, with 10 nucleotides matching TRBD1. The V and J ends lost 4 bases and 2 bases, in that order; junction bases with no gene match: 6. The CDR3 length is 15 residues. Germline CDR1 reads SGHRS; CDR2 reads YFSETQ. CDR3 residues: CASSVPGTGAYEQYF. CDR3 bases: TGCGCCAGCAGCGTCCCCGGGACAGGGGCCTACGAGCAGTACTTC.

The V and J genes are TRBV19 and TRBJ1-1, with a weak D call TRBD1 (6 bases). From germline, CDR1 is LNHDA and CDR2 SQIVND (reference sequence). Trimming cost V 5 bases and J 12 bases, with 19 bases left between them. The CDR3 sequence is 13 residues long. Written as DNA, the CDR3 is TGTGCCAGTAGTTCTCCCTGGACAGCCGTAACTTTCTTT. It encodes CASSSPWTAVTFF.

The genes are TRBV5-4 and TRBJ2-1; 7 bases match TRBD1. This CDR3 has 13 amino acids. V shed 6 bases, J shed 15 bases, and the junction held 15 bases outside the gene matches. The germline gives CDR1 SGHNT, CDR2 YYREEE (reference sequence). The CDR3 protein is CASTVPGRQGWFF. The DNA of the CDR3 is TGTGCCAGCACCGTCCCAGGTCGACAGGGTTGGTTCTTC.

The chain carries TRBV5-1 and TRBJ2-7; D is ambiguous. Germline CDR1 reads SGHRS; CDR2 reads YFSETQ. The V and J ends lost 1 base and 0 bases respectively, with 14 bases between them. This CDR3 is built from 16 residues. The CDR3, as DNA: TGCGCCAGCAGCTTGTCCGGAGTGTCCCGCTCCTACGAGCAGTACTTC. This encodes CASSLSGVSRSYEQYF.

The chain combines TRBV20-1 with TRBJ1-1; 11 bases align to TRBD1. Germline CDR1 DFQATT, CDR2 SNEGSKA (reference sequence). The ends lost 3 bases at V and 3 bases at J; junction bases unmatched: 6. This CDR3 region has 15 residues. This CDR3 reads CSASRDRGTDTEAFF. DNA of the CDR3: TGCAGTGCTAGTAGGGACAGGGGGACTGACACTGAAGCTTTCTTT.

This sequence joins TRBV7-9 and TRBJ1-2; D might be TRBD1 (5 bases). The CDR3 extends over 14 amino acids. Germline CDR1 reads SEHNR; CDR2 reads FQNEAQ (reference sequence). Trimming removed 2 bases at V and 3 bases at J, with 10 bases between. The CDR3 DNA sequence: TGTGCCAGCAGCTTAATGGAACAGGACTATGGCTACACCTTC. Encoded protein: CASSLMEQDYGYTF.

This clone was recorded once. This chain joins TRBV5-5 and TRBJ2-7, with 8 positions matching TRBD2. Trimming took 6 bases from V and 6 from J; bases not matched to a gene: 11. Germline-derived CDR1 and CDR2 are SGHKS and YYEKEE (reference sequence). This CDR3 is built from 14 residues. CDR3 protein: CASTEGLAAVEQYF. CDR3 in DNA: TGTGCCAGCACCGAAGGACTAGCAGCTGTCGAGCAGTACTTC.

V usage is TRBV18 and J usage is TRBJ1-6; 7 bases match TRBD1. Trimming removed 3 bases from V and 9 bases from J; junction bases left unmatched: 8. The CDR3 covers 15 residues. CDR1 is KGHSH, CDR2 LQKENI, per germline. CDR3 in amino acids: CASSPTDRDISPLHF. The CDR3 DNA reads as TGTGCCAGCTCACCTACTGACAGGGATATTTCACCCCTCCACTTT.

This clone was recorded a few times. The chain joins TRBV6-4 to TRBJ2-3, with TRBD2 matching 12 bases. Looked up from germline, CDR1 is MRHNA and CDR2 is SNTAGT. There are 16 residues in the CDR3. V was pared by 5 bases and J by 2 bases, with 5 bases of the junction left unmatched. CDR3 loop: CASSRLAGEITDTQYF. As DNA, the CDR3 is TGTGCCAGCAGTCGACTAGCGGGGGAAATCACAGATACGCAGTATTTT.